This is a list of T cell receptor beta chains from one sample in a study of early stage breast cancer tumors. Sequencing used immunoSEQ multiplex PCR; TCRdb keeps in-frame clones, though not all of them. The data contain tens of thousands of clones, about three quarters of them singletons. Sequencing was carried out using blood. The receptors here all came from a person aged 30-39 years with breast cancer. CDR3s include the opening cysteine and the closing phenylalanine or tryptophan. The order of the fields is V gene, J gene, D gene, CDR3 protein. The D gene is left open where the match is weak.

TRBV4-3	TRBJ2-1	NA	CASSNRDFPYNEQFF
TRBV7-2	TRBJ2-5	TRBD2	CATSRSGRVETQYF
TRBV19	TRBJ2-3	TRBD2	CASSETSGSLTDTQYF
TRBV25-1	TRBJ1-1	NA	CASKGSNTEAFF
TRBV6-4	TRBJ1-1	NA	CASSDQVNTEAFF
TRBV5-1	TRBJ2-2	TRBD1	CASSLLGQGASGELFF
TRBV19	TRBJ1-3	NA	CASRNWLRGNTIYF
TRBV5-1	TRBJ1-1	NA	CASSLVGQGNTEAFF
TRBV5-4	TRBJ2-3	TRBD2	CASSLTSGTDTQYF
TRBV5-6	TRBJ1-2	NA	CASLPALGSYGYTF
TRBV5-4	TRBJ1-4	NA	CASSSRGGGGNEKLFF
TRBV5-5	TRBJ1-2	NA	CASSLVESYGYTF
TRBV9	TRBJ2-2	NA	CASGGQNSNTGELFF
TRBV7-2	TRBJ1-5	NA	CASSLVPDNQPQHF
TRBV2	TRBJ1-1	NA	CASPRGNRENTEAFF
TRBV5-1	TRBJ1-6	TRBD1	CASSSQTGQGISPLHF
TRBV7-7	TRBJ2-5	NA	CASSLGTQQETQYF
TRBV7-2	TRBJ2-7	TRBD2	CASSLGGLAAYEQYF
TRBV6-6	TRBJ2-1	TRBD1	CASSHPGTGGVEQFF
TRBV5-4	TRBJ1-1	TRBD1	CASSPGTGGGTEAFF
TRBV30	TRBJ2-2	NA	CALRRIEDTGELFF
TRBV2	TRBJ1-1	TRBD1	CASTSTGVNTEAFF
TRBV19	TRBJ2-1	NA	CASIPWDFGGHEQFF
TRBV7-9	TRBJ1-4	TRBD1	CASSPPSRQGLGEKLFF
TRBV5-8	TRBJ2-3	TRBD2	CASSPGTSHTDTQYF
TRBV6-1	TRBJ2-5	NA	CASSEAGETQYF
TRBV10-3	TRBJ1-2	NA	CAIRKQGVENYGYTF
TRBV6-6	TRBJ1-4	NA	CASSYLATNEKLFF
TRBV5-1	TRBJ2-7	NA	CASSLGGPALSYEQYF
TRBV10-3	TRBJ1-1	TRBD1	CATDRGLNTEAFF
TRBV5-6	TRBJ1-1	NA	CASKTWGHTSTEAFF
TRBV19	TRBJ1-2	NA	CASSIGRGWGYTF
TRBV9	TRBJ2-7	NA	CASSKQSGSTYEQYF
TRBV11-3	TRBJ2-7	NA	CASSPAAMSYEQYF
TRBV11-1	TRBJ2-1	NA	CASSLRSGSSYNEQFF
TRBV12-5	TRBJ2-2	TRBD1	CASGLVQGDRGLGGTGELFF
TRBV19	TRBJ2-7	TRBD2	CASSIDQTTSGMKEQYF
TRBV11-2	TRBJ2-7	NA	CASSLLGLRGAAYEQYF
TRBV23-1	TRBJ1-2	NA	CASSDYGTDYGYTF
TRBV7-2	TRBJ2-3	TRBD2	CASSSQGVAGGTDTQYF
TRBV29-1	TRBJ2-7	NA	CSVDLGTVGEQYF
TRBV30	TRBJ2-3	NA	CAWSVGGTSTDTQYF
TRBV5-8	TRBJ1-4	TRBD1	CASSIRRQGSTNEKLFF
TRBV11-2	TRBJ1-1	TRBD1	CASSLSGQGGNTEAFF
TRBV9	TRBJ2-3	NA	CASSANTDTQYF
TRBV29-1	TRBJ2-1	NA	CSVDYYNEQFF
TRBV7-2	TRBJ2-2	NA	CASSSPPNTGELFF
TRBV2	TRBJ1-1	NA	CASSEQGSNTEAFF
TRBV27	TRBJ1-3	NA	CASSPTGFGNTIYF
TRBV4-1	TRBJ2-7	NA	CASSQAFRFYEQYF
TRBV5-1	TRBJ2-6	NA	CASSGDGRSGANVLTF
TRBV6-6	TRBJ1-1	TRBD1	CASSYTDKGAFRAFF
TRBV29-1	TRBJ2-1	TRBD2	CSVKLAESYNEQFF
TRBV7-9	TRBJ2-3	NA	CASSLVGGGSTDTQYF
TRBV9	TRBJ2-1	NA	CASSPRLSYNEQFF
TRBV5-4	TRBJ2-7	NA	CASSLEGDEQYF
TRBV13	TRBJ2-3	TRBD2	CASSFGTSGDTQYF
TRBV30	TRBJ2-7	NA	CAWSPRWVASGDEQYF
TRBV7-7	TRBJ2-1	TRBD2	CASSSGLVAAYNEQFF
TRBV6-1	TRBJ2-1	NA	CASSEAPGAPLGLGYNEQFF